Listed here is a single TCR beta chain. CDR3 length equals 14 residues. V shed 7 bases, J shed 5 bases, and the junction held 8 bases outside the gene matches. Germline-derived CDR1 and CDR2 are MRHNA and SNTAGT. Source study methods: Using reference gene primer amplification, nucleated cell counts were estimated. Some clones are missing from TCRdb's copy, which holds only in-frame ones; the method was immunoSEQ multiplex PCR. The V and J calls and clone size were taken over from that table, and D and trimming were inferred from the DNA. The sample holds 260,000 or so clones; over 75% are singletons and the top ten take about 9.1%. This sample is drawn from a study of blood T cell repertoires in COVID-19. Study context: The analysed material was cDNA or gDNA that came from T cells, B-cell-depleted T cells, or PBMCs.

This TCR was sampled from a human donor in a cohort sampled during active COVID-19. Specimen: peripheral blood. The rearrangement links TRBV6-4 to TRBJ2-1; 7 bases line up with TRBD2. This CDR3 reads CASKRWEGHNEQFF. CDR3 DNA: TGTGCCAGCAAGAGGTGGGAGGGCCACAATGAGCAGTTCTTC.